This T cell receptor (beta chain) was obtained from a study of T cell responses to AZD1222 COVID-19 vaccine. The CDR3 loop spans 18 amino acids. Germline V gene lookup returns CDR1 SGHTA and CDR2 FQGNSA. Trimming pared 6 bases from V and 0 bases from J, leaving 21 bases between. As concerns this clone: Its antigen is as yet unknown.

Notes on the study in general: Spike-specific TCRs gained breadth and depth after people received two AZD1222 doses. Just six AZD1222 recipients tested seropositive at baseline.

The protocol was immunoSEQ multiplex PCR, while the TCRdb copy is restricted to in-frame clones and leaves out a portion. The sample carries about 100,000 clones, about 90% recorded once. This rearrangement joins TRBV7-2 to TRBJ2-1; maybe TRBD1 (6 bases). The sample consisted of peripheral blood, taken on day 0 of AZD1222 vaccination. This TCR was recovered from an adult in good health. In DNA form, the CDR3 reads TGTGCCAGCAGACTACACGTGGGGGCAGGGCGCTCCTACAATGAGCAGTTCTTC. It codes for CASRLHVGAGRSYNEQFF.